What follows are 23 T cell receptor beta chains derived from one specimen sequenced in a study of shared clonotypes between healthy human individuals. TCRdb's table, derived via immunoSEQ multiplex PCR, lists solely in-frame clones and lacks some. The table lists around 1 million clones, approximately 80% of them singletons, with about 1.5% in the top ten. Sequenced input: memory CD4+ T cells sorted from blood. Sample subset: CD45RA-negative fraction. The receptors stem from a man between 18 and 35 years old in good health.

The rearrangement links TRBV6-1 to TRBJ1-1, with no clear D. Germline V gene sequence: CDR1 MNHNS, CDR2 SASEGT. V lost 4 bases and J lost 0, with 15 bases in between. The CDR3 runs to 16 residues. CDR3: CASSGGLGRMNTEAFF. In DNA, the CDR3 is TGTGCCAGCAGTGGAGGGTTGGGCAGGATGAACACTGAAGCTTTCTTT.

This clone showed up just once. The chain couples TRBV7-2 to TRBJ2-7; possibly TRBD2 for D (6 bases). Germline V gene lookup returns CDR1 SGHTA and CDR2 FQGNSA. The CDR3 has 17 amino acids. V lost 2 bases and J 4 bases, leaving 21 bases between the germline ends. CDR3 DNA: TGTGCCAGCAGCTTACAGGCGACTTTTTTTGGGGGGTACGAGCAGTACTTC. It encodes CASSLQATFFGGYEQYF.

This clone was seen many times. V gene TRBV6-5 combines with J gene TRBJ1-4; 7 nucleotides align to TRBD1. Germline values: CDR1 MNHEY, CDR2 SVGAGI. The CDR3 is 14 residues long. Germline trimming cut 5 bases from V and 10 bases from J; bases unmatched to any gene: 10. The CDR3 nucleotides are TGTGCCAGCAGTCCTCGAGGGGGCCTTGGAAAACTGTTTTTT. It codes for CASSPRGGLGKLFF.

The CDR3 nucleotides are TGTGCCTGGAGTGTATCCCGGACAGGGGGCATTCAGCCCCAGCATTTT. It codes for CAWSVSRTGGIQPQHF. The J gene is TRBJ1-5, the V gene TRBV30; 11 positions match TRBD1. The CDR3 loop spans 16 amino acids. V shed 0 bases, J shed 6 bases, and the junction held 7 bases outside the gene matches. In germline, CDR1 is GTSNPN, CDR2 SVGIG (reference sequence). Full variable domain (remainder filled in from reference TRBV30 and TRBJ1-5): SQTIHQWPATLVQPVGSPLSLECTVEGTSNPNLYWYRQAAGRGLQLLFYSVGIGQISSEVPQNLSASRPQDRQFILSSKKLLLSDSGFYLCAWSVSRTGGIQPQHFGDGTRLSIL.

The rearrangement uses TRBV7-2 and TRBJ2-7; TRBD2 aligns across 7 bases. CDR1 and CDR2 from the germline V gene are SGHTA and FQGNSA. This CDR3 is built from 14 residues. J lost 2 bases, V lost 3 bases, and 4 bases had no gene match. CDR3 sequence (DNA): TGTGCCAGCAGCTTCGGCGGGAGTACCTACGAGCAGTACTTC. Encoded protein: CASSFGGSTYEQYF.

DNA of the CDR3: TGTGCCAGCAGCTCTGGGACAGCGGCTAGCACAGATACGCAGTATTTT. Its protein is CASSSGTAASTDTQYF. This sequence joins TRBV7-6 and TRBJ2-3, with 7 bases fitting TRBD1. This CDR3 spans 16 amino acids. Trimming removed 4 bases from V and 0 bases from J; junction bases left unmatched: 7. Germline assignment: CDR1 SGHVS and CDR2 FNYEAQ. Full variable domain (missing parts from reference TRBV7-6 and TRBJ2-3): GAGVSQSPRYKVTKRGQDVALRCDPISGHVSLYWYRQALGQGPEFLTYFNYEAQQDKSGLPNDRFSAERPEGSISTLTIQRTEQRDSAMYRCASSSGTAASTDTQYFGPGTRLTVL.

The chain links TRBV27 to TRBJ2-2, with 10 bases matching TRBD2. J lost 1 base, V lost 8 bases, and 13 bases had no gene match. This CDR3 has 18 amino acids. Germline V gene data show CDR1 as MNHEY and CDR2 as SMNVEV (reference sequence). As DNA, the CDR3 is TGTGCCAGCTATCAGGGACTAGCGAACCTTAGGAACACCGGGGAGCTGTTTTTT. It translates to CASYQGLANLRNTGELFF.

Remarks on this clone: At the DNA level, this CDR3 is encoded by other sequences in the same sample as well. The rearrangement joins TRBV5-6 to TRBJ1-1; D is perhaps TRBD1 (5 bases). CDR1 SGHDT and CDR2 YYEEEE come from the germline V gene. The CDR3 has 13 residues. The germline V and J ends were trimmed by 5 bases and 10 bases, with 18 bases remaining between them. The CDR3: CASSSQGPLGAFF. CDR3 DNA sequence: TGTGCCAGCAGTTCTCAGGGTCCCCTTGGAGCTTTCTTT.

The CDR3 spells CAISPEQATWGYTF. The CDR3 nucleotides read TGTGCCATCAGCCCAGAACAGGCAACGTGGGGCTACACCTTC. The V gene is TRBV10-3, the J gene TRBJ1-2; D possibly corresponds to TRBD1 (5 bases). Per the germline V gene, CDR1 is ENHRY and CDR2 is SYGVKD. V was cut by 6 bases and J by 8 bases, with 19 bases left in between. This CDR3 is built from 14 residues.

The chain employs TRBV5-4 and TRBJ1-6, with a possible D match to TRBD1 (6 bases). The germline gives CDR1 SGHNT, CDR2 YYREEE (reference sequence). Trimming pared 3 bases from V and 10 bases from J, leaving 17 bases between. This CDR3 comprises 15 residues. The CDR3 spells CASSWATGTGSPLHF. The CDR3 DNA reads TGTGCCAGCAGCTGGGCGACAGGAACTGGGTCACCCCTCCACTTT.

The genes are TRBV5-4 and TRBJ2-1, with 7 bases identical to TRBD2. This CDR3 is built from 16 residues. In germline, CDR1 is SGHNT, CDR2 YYREEE (reference sequence). Trimming took 1 base from V and 6 from J; bases not matched to a gene: 10. CDR3 sequence reads: CASSLTVLADSNEQFF. CDR3 nucleotides: TGTGCCAGCAGCTTGACAGTGCTAGCGGATTCCAATGAGCAGTTCTTC.

The gene calls are TRBV18 and TRBJ2-5; 7 nucleotides match TRBD1. Unmatched junction bases numbered 6, after V lost 3 bases and J lost 2 bases. CDR1 and CDR2 (germline): KGHSH, LQKENI. The CDR3 has 15 residues. The CDR3 bases are TGTGCCAGCTCACCCCAGACAGGGCTACAAGAGACCCAGTACTTC. Protein product: CASSPQTGLQETQYF. Full variable domain (missing parts from reference TRBV18 and TRBJ2-5): NAGVMQNPRHLVRRRGQEARLRCSPMKGHSHVYWYRQLPEEGLKFMVYLQKENIIDESGMPKERFSAEFPKEGPSILRIQQVVRGDSAAYFCASSPQTGLQETQYFGPGTRLLVL.

This sequence joins TRBV19 and TRBJ2-2; weak D call: TRBD1 (6 bases). Germline loops: CDR1 LNHDA, CDR2 SQIVND (reference sequence). V lost 2 bases to trimming and J lost 5 bases, with 9 bases between them. The CDR3 has 14 residues. The CDR3 loop is CASSINRVTGELFF. In DNA form, the CDR3 reads TGTGCCAGTAGTATAAACAGGGTAACCGGGGAGCTGTTTTTT.

The chain recombines TRBV5-1 with TRBJ2-7; D gene uncertain. The CDR3 totals 14 residues. Trimming pared 4 bases from V and 0 bases from J, leaving 11 bases between. Germline V gene lookup returns CDR1 SGHRS and CDR2 YFSETQ. The CDR3 nucleotides are TGCGCCAGCAGCGAAGGGATTCCCTCCTACGAGCAGTACTTC. Protein product: CASSEGIPSYEQYF. Complete variable domain (other parts from reference TRBV5-1 and TRBJ2-7): KAGVTQTPRYLIKTRGQQVTLSCSPISGHRSVSWYQQTPGQGLQFLFEYFSETQRNKGNFPGRFSGRQFSNSRSEMNVSTLELGDSALYLCASSEGIPSYEQYFGPGTRLTVT.

The J gene is TRBJ2-7, the V gene TRBV5-5, with 10 nucleotides matching TRBD1. CDR1 and CDR2 from the germline V gene are SGHKS and YYEKEE (reference sequence). The CDR3 length is 14 residues. With 2 bases clipped from V and 5 bases from J, the junction kept 4 bases outside the gene matches. CDR3 region: CASSFSTGGDEQYF. The CDR3 DNA sequence: TGTGCCAGCAGCTTTTCGACAGGGGGCGACGAGCAGTACTTC.

The rearrangement joins TRBV5-1 to TRBJ2-5; 14 bases fit TRBD2. V trimming: 4 bases; J trimming: 4 bases; junction bases outside the gene matches: 6. Germline CDR1 reads SGHRS; CDR2 reads YFSETQ. The CDR3 has 16 amino acids. DNA for the CDR3: TGCGCCAGCAGCCGAGGGACTAGCGGGGGAGGAGAGACCCAGTACTTC. Its translation is CASSRGTSGGGETQYF. Together with reference TRBV5-1 and TRBJ2-5, the CDR3 gives the full variable domain: KAGVTQTPRYLIKTRGQQVTLSCSPISGHRSVSWYQQTPGQGLQFLFEYFSETQRNKGNFPGRFSGRQFSNSRSEMNVSTLELGDSALYLCASSRGTSGGGETQYFGPGTRLLVL.

The rearrangement joins TRBV21-1 to TRBJ2-7; no DNA check was done on the table's D call, TRBD2. TRBV21-1 is assigned pseudogene status. The CDR3 contains 16 residues. CDR3 sequence reads: CASSKATGREGREQYF. In DNA form, the CDR3 reads TGTGCCAGCAGCAAGGCGACGGGGCGGGAGGGCCGAGAGCAGTACTTC.

This clone was detected only a few times. The chain is built from TRBV5-1 and TRBJ1-3; perhaps TRBD1 as D (6 bases). V shed 4 bases and J shed 4 bases, with 12 bases lying between them. This CDR3 comprises 14 residues. Germline lookup yields CDR1 SGHRS and CDR2 YFSETQ. This chain's CDR3 is CASSITGYGNTIYF. In DNA form, the CDR3 reads TGCGCCAGCAGCATAACAGGGTACGGAAACACCATATATTTT.

This clone was seen only a few times. The genes are TRBV6-1 and TRBJ2-5; D may be TRBD2 (5 bases). Germline V gene sequence: CDR1 MNHNS, CDR2 SASEGT. The CDR3 has 14 residues. The ends were cut back, 6 bases at V and 4 bases at J, with 15 bases in the middle. DNA for the CDR3: TGTGCCAGCAGCTTTTCGGGGATAGGAGAGACCCAGTACTTC. It yields the protein CASSFSGIGETQYF.

This clone was seen more than once but under ten times. The gene calls are TRBV10-3 and TRBJ1-1, with D unclear. CDR1 is ENHRY and CDR2 is SYGVKD in the germline V gene. The CDR3 has 13 amino acids. Between the trimmed V and J ends, which lost 7 bases and 2 bases, there was a span of 11 bases. The CDR3 DNA reads TGTGCCATCACCGACGGTCCAAACACTGAAGCTTTCTTT. This sequence encodes CAITDGPNTEAFF.

With regard to this clone: The sample contains more than one DNA sequence encoding this CDR3. The chain uses TRBV18 and TRBJ1-1; a weak D match, TRBD1 (6 bases). Trimming pared 0 bases from V and 1 base from J, leaving 9 bases between. CDR3 length: 15 amino acids. Germline V gene sequence: CDR1 KGHSH, CDR2 LQKENI. The CDR3 coding sequence is TGTGCCAGCTCACCACCGACAGGAACGAACACTGAAGCTTTCTTT. Translated: CASSPPTGTNTEAFF.

The genes are TRBV5-5 and TRBJ1-1; 7 bases match TRBD1. After removal of 4 bases from V and 2 bases from J, the junction contained 5 bases not matched to a gene. Looked up from germline, CDR1 is SGHKS and CDR2 is YYEKEE (reference sequence). CDR3 length: 14 residues. CDR3 sequence reads: CASSRDSANTEAFF. In DNA form, the CDR3 reads TGTGCCAGCAGCAGGGACAGTGCAAACACTGAAGCTTTCTTT.

This clone was recorded once. The chain carries TRBV9 and TRBJ2-7; no clear D. V gave up 0 bases and J gave up 1 base, with 8 bases separating them. The CDR3 runs to 14 residues. CDR1 is SGDLS and CDR2 is YYNGEE in the germline V gene. CDR3 nucleotides: TGTGCCAGCAGCGTAGGAGACATTTCCTACGAGCAGTACTTC. It encodes CASSVGDISYEQYF.